These 7 T cell receptor beta chains share one sample of origin, sequenced in a study of blood T cells in healthy people across ages. Next came a second PCR, run for about 7 to 12 cycles, which used a sample-barcoded 5' primer along with a J-beta primer mix. TCRdb itself ran the 5' RACE reads through MiXCR, one entry per CDR3 protein. The table shows hundreds of thousands of distinct CDR3 sequences, with roughly 50% occurring only once. Sequencing input: blood. The receptors come from a woman aged 60 to 75 in good health.

The genes are TRBV24-1 and TRBJ2-3; a weak D match, TRBD2 (5 bases). Germline V gives CDR1 KGHDR, CDR2 SFDVKD. The CDR3 totals 14 residues. V shed 3 bases and J shed 4 bases, with 10 bases lying between them. The CDR3, as DNA: TGTGCCACCAGTGATCGGACGGGGTCAGATACGCAGTATTTT. Its protein product is CATSDRTGSDTQYF.

Only a few counts were recorded for this clonotype. The chain couples TRBV5-4 to TRBJ1-2, with TRBD1 matching 7 bases. Trimming took 5 bases from V and 3 from J; bases not matched to a gene: 19. Germline V gene data show CDR1 as SGHNT and CDR2 as YYREEE (reference sequence). The CDR3 extends over 18 amino acids. The CDR3 nucleotides read TGTGCCAGCAGTTCGGGATTGACAGGGTCTTATCCAGACTATGGCTACACCTTC. As protein: CASSSGLTGSYPDYGYTF.

This clonotype was picked up a small number of times. In DNA, the CDR3 is TGTGCCACCAGTGGAAGACCGGGACTAGCGGGAGTCAGCACAGATACGCAGTATTTT. Protein product: CATSGRPGLAGVSTDTQYF. J is TRBJ2-3 and V is TRBV24-1, with TRBD2 identical over 14 bases. Germline V gene sequence: CDR1 KGHDR, CDR2 SFDVKD. The CDR3 contains 19 residues. V shed 5 bases, J shed 0 bases, and the junction held 9 bases outside the gene matches.

The chain is built from TRBV7-9 and TRBJ1-2; 7 bases agree with TRBD1. The CDR3 spans 17 residues. CDR1 and CDR2 (germline): SEHNR, FQNEAQ (reference sequence). Losses at the gene ends were 4 bases for V and 5 bases for J; bases not matched to a gene: 16. The CDR3 here is CASSSPRRDSEKYGYTF. The CDR3 nucleotides are TGTGCCAGCAGCTCACCAAGGAGGGACAGCGAAAAATATGGCTACACCTTC.

The sample holds a few counts of this clonotype. V is TRBV10-3 and J is TRBJ2-5; 10 nucleotides agree with TRBD1. The DNA end is a closer match to TRBJ2-7, so the J assignment may be wrong. Germline CDR1 reads ENHRY; CDR2 reads SYGVKD. The CDR3 extends over 15 amino acids. The CDR3 region is CAISPFDRGPLEQYF. The CDR3, as DNA: TGTGCCATCAGTCCCTTCGACAGGGGGCCTCTCGAGCAGTACTTC.

This clonotype was seen a few times. This sequence joins TRBV4-3 and TRBJ2-7, with a possible D match to TRBD2 (5 bases). CDR1 is LGHNA, CDR2 YSLEER, per germline. CDR3 length: 16 residues. The ends were cut back, 0 bases at V and 3 bases at J, with 15 bases in the middle. This CDR3 reads CASSQDRWTQIYEQYF. As DNA, the CDR3 is TGCGCCAGCAGCCAAGATAGGTGGACTCAAATCTACGAGCAGTACTTC.

This chain uses TRBV7-9 with TRBJ2-3; 10 nucleotides agree with TRBD2. This CDR3 region has 13 residues. Germline CDR1 reads SEHNR; CDR2 reads FQNEAQ (reference sequence). The V and J ends lost 7 bases and 6 bases, in that order; junction bases with no gene match: 4. The CDR3 sequence: CASNSLAGDTQYF. In nucleotides, the CDR3 is TGTGCCAGCAACTCACTAGCGGGGGATACGCAGTATTTT.